The 8 T cell receptor beta chains below come from one sample, sequenced in a study of blood T cells in healthy people across ages. The authors ran a second PCR of roughly 6 to 12 cycles using a sample-barcoded 5' primer and a J-beta primer mix. In TCRdb, the 5' RACE reads were re-called with MiXCR into one record per CDR3 protein. The sample consists of roughly 680,000 distinct CDR3 sequences, roughly 49% of them appearing once. Sequencing was carried out using blood. All receptors derive from an older woman in good health.

The rearrangement uses TRBV4-1 and TRBJ2-3; D remains unclear. Germline V gene sequence: CDR1 MGHRA, CDR2 YSYEKL. Trimming pared 1 base from V and 3 bases from J, leaving 8 bases between. The CDR3 loop spans 14 amino acids. CDR3 loop: CASSQGPGTDTQYF. DNA for the CDR3: TGCGCCAGCAGCCAAGGCCCAGGAACAGATACGCAGTATTTT.

This clonotype was seen many times. The rearrangement uses TRBV29-1 and TRBJ2-1; D is perhaps TRBD1 (6 bases). The CDR3 is 15 residues long. CDR1 and CDR2 (germline): SQVTM, ANQGSEA. Trimming stripped 3 bases from V and 6 bases from J, with 18 bases between. The CDR3 bases are TGCAGCGTTGAGGCCCCACCGGGACAAACCAATGAGCAGTTCTTC. This sequence encodes CSVEAPPGQTNEQFF.

This chain joins TRBV6-2 or TRBV6-3 and TRBJ2-7; TRBD1 agrees at 7 bases. With V trimmed by 0 bases and J by 4 bases, 12 bases remained unmatched. Germline-derived CDR1 and CDR2 are MNHEY and SVGEGT. CDR3 length: 17 amino acids. CDR3 coding DNA: TGTGCCAGCAGTTACTCGACCGGGACAGTCTATTCTTACGAGCAGTACTTC. As protein: CASSYSTGTVYSYEQYF.

The genes are TRBV10-3 and TRBJ2-3; TRBD1 is a possible D gene (6 bases). The V gene's germline CDR1 is ENHRY and CDR2 SYGVKD. V was trimmed by 4 bases and J by 1 base, leaving 6 bases between them. The CDR3 length is 13 residues. The CDR3 DNA follows: TGTGCCATCAGTGCAGGGGGCACAGATACGCAGTATTTT. This gives the protein CAISAGGTDTQYF.

The J gene is TRBJ2-1, the V gene TRBV6-6, with no clear D. CDR3 length equals 16 residues. The ends were cut back, 0 bases at V and 2 bases at J, with 11 bases in the middle. The germline gives CDR1 MNHNY, CDR2 SVGAGI (reference sequence). This chain's CDR3 is CASSYSTQAAYNEQFF. The CDR3 nucleotides are TGTGCCAGCAGTTACTCGACCCAGGCAGCCTACAATGAGCAGTTCTTC.

V gene TRBV7-3 combines with J gene TRBJ2-1; 9 positions match TRBD2. Looked up from germline, CDR1 is SGHTA and CDR2 is FQGTGA. CDR3 length equals 14 residues. V lost 2 bases, J lost 9 bases, and 5 bases stayed unmatched. CDR3 sequence reads: CASSLAGGPSEQFF. CDR3 bases: TGTGCCAGCAGCTTAGCGGGAGGGCCTTCTGAGCAGTTCTTC.

Many counts were recorded for this clonotype. This chain connects TRBV6-5 to TRBJ2-4; 10 nucleotides align to TRBD2. The V gene end was trimmed by 2 bases and the J gene end by 2 bases; junction bases not matched to a gene: 12. Germline loops: CDR1 MNHEY, CDR2 SVGAGI. This CDR3 contains 19 residues. The chain's CDR3 is CASSYTSGVFGLTKNIQYF. For the CDR3, the DNA is TGTGCCAGCAGTTACACTAGCGGGGTATTTGGGCTGACCAAAAACATTCAGTACTTC.

The rearrangement uses TRBV28 and TRBJ1-2; unclear D gene. V was cut by 2 bases and J by 7 bases, with 8 bases left in between. The CDR3 loop spans 12 amino acids. Germline CDR1 MDHEN, CDR2 SYDVKM. CDR3 residues: CASSLKLGGYTF. CDR3 nucleotide sequence: TGTGCCAGCAGTTTAAAACTTGGTGGCTACACCTTC.